These T cell receptor beta chains were read from a single sample in a study of shared clonotypes between healthy human individuals. Using immunoSEQ multiplex PCR, the repertoire was profiled, and TCRdb retains in-frame clones only, with some absent. Among around 2.1 million clones, about 92% were seen once, and the ten largest hold 1.5% to 2%. Sequenced material: naive CD8+ T cells from PBMCs. Receptors were obtained from a man younger than 30 in good health. Some clones in this sample may be carry-over from other donors' samples. Both conserved end residues are part of each CDR3. Fields, in order: D gene, V gene, J gene, clone size, CDR3 protein, CDR3 DNA. The D gene is left open where the match is weak. Size tells how often a clone was seen (once, few, many) or the class of an expanded clone, and some rows leave it out.

NA	TRBV14	TRBJ2-2	NA	CASSTRASWSDTGELFF	TGTGCCAGCAGCACCCGAGCGTCGTGGAGTGACACCGGGGAGCTGTTTTTT
NA	TRBV23-1	TRBJ1-3	NA	CASSQSTPRRDSGNTIYF	TGCGCCAGCAGTCAATCAACCCCCCGGCGGGACTCTGGAAACACCATATATTTT
TRBD2	TRBV5-1	TRBJ2-1	NA	CASSLGGLAGHSYNEQFF	TGCGCCAGCAGCCTCGGAGGGTTAGCGGGACACTCCTACAATGAGCAGTTCTTC
NA	TRBV6-6	TRBJ2-5	NA	CASSYSGATTPAAQYF	TGTGCCAGCAGTTACTCCGGGGCCACGACACCTGCGGCCCAGTACTTC
NA	TRBV5-1	TRBJ1-4	once	CASSPRQVWSDEKLFF	TGCGCCAGCAGCCCGCGACAGGTTTGGAGCGATGAAAAACTGTTTTTT
TRBD2	TRBV30	TRBJ2-1	NA	CAWRDMASGNLVEQFF	TGTGCCTGGAGGGATATGGCTAGCGGCAATTTGGTTGAGCAGTTCTTC
NA	TRBV5-1	TRBJ1-6	NA	CASRVGGSPLHF	TGCGCCAGCAGGGTTGGTGGTTCACCCCTCCACTTT
TRBD1	TRBV7-3	TRBJ1-5	NA	CASSRTGDRDDVGNQPQHF	TGTGCCAGCAGCCGGACCGGGGACAGGGATGACGTTGGCAATCAGCCCCAGCATTTT
TRBD2	TRBV15	TRBJ2-5	NA	CATSSPQLAGVPQETQYF	TGTGCCACCAGCAGTCCTCAGCTAGCGGGAGTGCCCCAAGAGACCCAGTACTTC
NA	TRBV5-1	TRBJ2-7	NA	CASSLDLDEQYF	TGCGCCAGCAGCTTAGATTTGGACGAGCAGTACTTC
TRBD1	TRBV27	TRBJ2-7	once	CASRLDRGPYEQYF	TGTGCCAGCAGGTTGGACAGGGGACCCTACGAGCAGTACTTC
NA	TRBV11-2	TRBJ2-7	NA	CASSLREGHPYEQYF	TGTGCCAGCAGCTTGCGCGAGGGGCACCCCTACGAGCAGTACTTC
NA	TRBV19	TRBJ2-2	NA	CASIEITGELFF	TGTGCCAGCATAGAGATCACCGGGGAGCTGTTTTTT
TRBD2	TRBV28	TRBJ2-1	NA	CASSSQREEHNEQFF	TGTGCCAGCAGTTCCCAGCGGGAGGAACACAATGAGCAGTTCTTC
TRBD1	TRBV10-1	TRBJ2-7	NA	CASSGPGTGGEQYF	TGCGCCAGCAGTGGGCCGGGGACAGGGGGCGAGCAGTACTTC
NA	TRBV19	TRBJ1-1	NA	CASRLQGQWNTEAFF	TGTGCCAGTAGACTACAGGGCCAGTGGAACACTGAAGCTTTCTTT
TRBD1	TRBV5-1	TRBJ2-1	NA	CASSVPPGQGFGEQFF	TGCGCCAGCAGCGTACCTCCGGGACAGGGTTTCGGTGAGCAGTTCTTC
TRBD1	TRBV28	TRBJ2-7	NA	CASSSSRGWDRGNEQYF	TGTGCCAGCAGTTCCTCCCGGGGGTGGGACAGGGGTAACGAGCAGTACTTC
NA	TRBV4-1	TRBJ2-7	NA	CASSQGVSYEQYF	TGCGCCAGCAGCCAGGGTGTCTCCTACGAGCAGTACTTC
TRBD1	TRBV5-6	TRBJ2-7	NA	CASSTTGWGYEQYF	TGTGCCAGCAGCACGACAGGGTGGGGCTACGAGCAGTACTTC
TRBD1	TRBV28	TRBJ2-7	NA	CASRNQGVSYEQYF	TGTGCCAGCAGAAACCAGGGGGTCTCCTACGAGCAGTACTTC
NA	TRBV6-1	TRBJ2-1	NA	CASSEALRSNEQFF	TGTGCCAGCAGTGAAGCGCTTCGTTCCAATGAGCAGTTCTTC
NA	TRBV29-1	TRBJ1-1	few	CSVELGTAWGNTEAFF	TGCAGCGTTGAACTCGGAACAGCCTGGGGGAACACTGAAGCTTTCTTT
TRBD2	TRBV29-1	TRBJ2-5	NA	CSDRGAGDGVTQYF	TGCAGCGATAGAGGAGCGGGAGACGGTGTGACCCAGTACTTC
NA	TRBV2	TRBJ1-4	NA	CASRGLIDTTNEKLFF	TGTGCCAGCAGGGGGTTGATTGACACAACTAATGAAAAACTGTTTTTT
TRBD1	TRBV9	TRBJ1-3	NA	CASSLQGIGNTIYF	TGTGCCAGCAGCCTACAGGGGATAGGAAACACCATATATTTT
NA	TRBV7-3	TRBJ1-1	few	CASSRLRGTNTEAFF	TGTGCCAGCAGCAGGTTGCGGGGAACGAACACTGAAGCTTTCTTT
NA	TRBV19	TRBJ2-1	NA	CASSIDNIGYHNEQFF	TGTGCCAGTAGTATAGATAACATTGGCTATCACAATGAGCAGTTCTTC
TRBD2	TRBV18	TRBJ2-1	NA	CASSGGSGRSDNEQFF	TGTGCCAGCTCAGGAGGCAGCGGGAGGAGCGACAATGAGCAGTTCTTC
NA	TRBV27	TRBJ2-7	once	CASSSEVRAHEQYF	TGTGCCAGCAGTTCCGAAGTCCGTGCTCACGAGCAGTACTTC
TRBD2	TRBV5-5	TRBJ2-7	NA	CASSYPTGGAYEQYF	TGTGCCAGCAGCTACCCCACGGGGGGGGCCTACGAGCAGTACTTC
NA	TRBV6-1	TRBJ2-7	NA	CASRGPRGISYEQYF	TGTGCCAGCAGGGGGCCACGGGGAATCTCCTACGAGCAGTACTTC
NA	TRBV6-5	TRBJ2-1	NA	CASSLVGDSYNEQFF	TGTGCCAGCAGTCTAGTTGGCGATTCCTACAATGAGCAGTTCTTC
TRBD1	TRBV18	TRBJ2-5	NA	CASSPGEVGRGYQETQYF	TGTGCCAGCTCACCAGGAGAGGTGGGCAGGGGGTACCAAGAGACCCAGTACTTC
TRBD1	TRBV5-6	TRBJ2-7	NA	CASSLLDRAFLEQYF	TGTGCCAGCAGCTTGTTGGACAGGGCATTTTTAGAGCAGTACTTC
TRBD1	TRBV27	TRBJ1-3	NA	CASSLSGQGRGNTIYF	TGTGCCAGCAGTTTATCGGGACAGGGTCGGGGAAACACCATATATTTT
TRBD2	TRBV18	TRBJ2-1	NA	CASSPIDGRGAEQFF	TGTGCCAGCTCACCAATTGACGGGAGGGGCGCAGAGCAGTTCTTC
NA	TRBV7-6	TRBJ2-3	NA	CASSVLANSDTQYF	TGTGCCAGCAGCGTGCTAGCGAACTCAGATACGCAGTATTTT
NA	TRBV4-1	TRBJ2-7	NA	CASSQGREFAFVQYF	TGCGCCAGCAGCCAAGGTAGGGAATTCGCCTTTGTGCAGTACTTC
NA	TRBV27	TRBJ2-4	NA	CASSPLVRDGAKNIQYF	TGTGCCAGCAGCCCCCTCGTAAGGGACGGGGCCAAAAACATTCAGTACTTC
NA	TRBV28	TRBJ2-7	NA	CASSINPTGLLSYEQYF	TGTGCCAGCAGTATCAACCCTACAGGGCTCCTCTCCTACGAGCAGTACTTC
NA	TRBV10-3	TRBJ2-7	NA	CAISTGTLSYEQYF	TGTGCCATCAGTACCGGGACACTTTCCTACGAGCAGTACTTC
NA	TRBV10-2	TRBJ2-2	NA	CASSDTLGELFF	TGCGCCAGCAGTGATACTTTGGGGGAGCTGTTTTTT
NA	TRBV19	TRBJ2-7	once	CASSIAQGTSYEQYF	TGTGCCAGTAGTATAGCGCAGGGGACTTCCTACGAGCAGTACTTC
NA	TRBV15	TRBJ2-7	NA	CATSRGGASYEQYF	TGTGCCACCAGCAGAGGGGGGGCGTCCTACGAGCAGTACTTC
NA	TRBV6-6	TRBJ2-5	NA	CASKQAETQYF	TGTGCCAGCAAGCAAGCGGAGACCCAGTACTTC
TRBD2	TRBV7-2	TRBJ2-1	NA	CASSFGGRTPSEQFF	TGTGCCAGCAGCTTCGGCGGGAGGACGCCCAGTGAGCAGTTCTTC
TRBD1	TRBV4-1	TRBJ1-5	NA	CASSQDSTRGIRPQHF	TGCGCCAGCAGCCAAGATAGTACCAGGGGGATACGGCCCCAGCATTTT
NA	TRBV28	TRBJ2-7	NA	CASSLRNSYEQYF	TGTGCCAGCAGTTTGAGGAATTCCTACGAGCAGTACTTC